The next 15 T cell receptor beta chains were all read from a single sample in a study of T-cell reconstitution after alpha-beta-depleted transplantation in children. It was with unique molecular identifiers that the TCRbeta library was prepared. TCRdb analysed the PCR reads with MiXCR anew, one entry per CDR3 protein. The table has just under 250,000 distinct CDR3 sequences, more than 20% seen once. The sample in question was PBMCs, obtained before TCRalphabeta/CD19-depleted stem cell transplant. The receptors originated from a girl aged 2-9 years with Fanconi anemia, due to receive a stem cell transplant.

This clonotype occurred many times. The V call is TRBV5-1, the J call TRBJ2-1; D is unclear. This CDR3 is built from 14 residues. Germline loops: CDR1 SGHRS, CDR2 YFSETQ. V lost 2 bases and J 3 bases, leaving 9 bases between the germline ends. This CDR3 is CASSLPDNYNEQFF. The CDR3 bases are TGCGCCAGCAGCTTACCCGATAACTACAATGAGCAGTTCTTC.

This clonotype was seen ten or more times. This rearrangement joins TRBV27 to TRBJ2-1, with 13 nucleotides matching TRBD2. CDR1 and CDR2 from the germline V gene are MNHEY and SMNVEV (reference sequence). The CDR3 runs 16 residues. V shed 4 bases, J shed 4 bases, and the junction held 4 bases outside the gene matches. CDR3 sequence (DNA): TGTGCCAGCAGTTCCCGGACTAGCGGGAGATACAATGAGCAGTTCTTC. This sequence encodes CASSSRTSGRYNEQFF.

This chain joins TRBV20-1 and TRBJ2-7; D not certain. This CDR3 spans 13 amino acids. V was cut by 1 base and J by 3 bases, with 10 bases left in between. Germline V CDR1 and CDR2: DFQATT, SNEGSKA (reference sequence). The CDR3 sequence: CSARVVVFYEQYF. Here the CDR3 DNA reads TGCAGTGCTAGAGTAGTGGTTTTCTACGAGCAGTACTTC.

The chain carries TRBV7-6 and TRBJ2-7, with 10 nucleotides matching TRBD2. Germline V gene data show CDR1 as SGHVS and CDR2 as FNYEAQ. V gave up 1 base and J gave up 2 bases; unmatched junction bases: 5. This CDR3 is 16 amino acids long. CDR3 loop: CASSLGTSGLPYEQYF. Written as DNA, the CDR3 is TGTGCCAGCAGCTTAGGGACTAGCGGATTGCCCTACGAGCAGTACTTC.

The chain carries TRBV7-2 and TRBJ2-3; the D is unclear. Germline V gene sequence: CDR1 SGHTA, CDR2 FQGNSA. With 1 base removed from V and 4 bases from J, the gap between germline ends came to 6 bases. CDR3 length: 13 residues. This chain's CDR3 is CASSLGVPDTQYF. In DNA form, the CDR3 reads TGTGCCAGCAGCTTAGGGGTGCCAGATACGCAGTATTTT.

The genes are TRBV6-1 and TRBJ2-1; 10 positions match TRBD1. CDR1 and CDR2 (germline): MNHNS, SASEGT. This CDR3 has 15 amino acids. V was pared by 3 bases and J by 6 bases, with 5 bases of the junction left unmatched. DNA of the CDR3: TGTGCCAGCAGTGAGGACAGGGGGGAAATCAATGAGCAGTTCTTC. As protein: CASSEDRGEINEQFF.

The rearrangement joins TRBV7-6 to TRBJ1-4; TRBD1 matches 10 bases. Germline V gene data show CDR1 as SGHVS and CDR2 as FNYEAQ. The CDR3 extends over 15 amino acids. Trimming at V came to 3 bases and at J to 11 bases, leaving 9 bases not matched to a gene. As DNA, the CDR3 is TGTGCCAGCAGCTTCGACAGGGGGCGTGTAAACAAACTGTTTTTT. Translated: CASSFDRGRVNKLFF.

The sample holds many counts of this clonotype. The CDR3 protein is CASSLQGDGYTF. The CDR3 DNA follows: TGTGCCAGCAGTTTGCAGGGGGATGGCTACACCTTC. The chain has TRBV27 and TRBJ1-2; 7 nucleotides agree with TRBD1. Germline lookup yields CDR1 MNHEY and CDR2 SMNVEV (reference sequence). There are 12 residues in the CDR3. V dropped 3 bases and J dropped 6; count of bases not matched to a gene: 1.

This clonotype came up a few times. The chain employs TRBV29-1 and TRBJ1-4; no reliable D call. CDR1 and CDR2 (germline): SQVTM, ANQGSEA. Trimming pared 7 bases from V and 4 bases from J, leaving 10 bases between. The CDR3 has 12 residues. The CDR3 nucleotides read TGCAGCGCTATAGGGTTTAATGAAAAACTGTTTTTT. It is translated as CSAIGFNEKLFF.

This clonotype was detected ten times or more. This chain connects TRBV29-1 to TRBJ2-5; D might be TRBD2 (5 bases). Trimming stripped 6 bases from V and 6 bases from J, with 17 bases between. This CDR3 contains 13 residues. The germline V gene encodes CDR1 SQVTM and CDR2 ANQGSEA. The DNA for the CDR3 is TGCAGCGTAGCCCAGCACCGAGGGAAGACCCAGTACTTC. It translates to CSVAQHRGKTQYF.

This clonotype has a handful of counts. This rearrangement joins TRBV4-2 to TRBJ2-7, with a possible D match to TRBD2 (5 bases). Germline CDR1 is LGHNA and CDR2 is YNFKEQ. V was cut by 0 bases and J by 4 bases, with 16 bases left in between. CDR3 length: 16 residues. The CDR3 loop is CASSQDLRRGLYEQYF. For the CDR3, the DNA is TGTGCCAGCAGCCAAGATCTGCGGCGAGGGCTTTACGAGCAGTACTTC.

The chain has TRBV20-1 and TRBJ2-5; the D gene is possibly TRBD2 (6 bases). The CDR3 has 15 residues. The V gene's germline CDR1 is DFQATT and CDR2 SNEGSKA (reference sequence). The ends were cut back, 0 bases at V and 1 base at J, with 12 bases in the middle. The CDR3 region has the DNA TGCAGTGCTAGAGATGGGGGGATAGGCCAAGAGACCCAGTACTTC. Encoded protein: CSARDGGIGQETQYF.

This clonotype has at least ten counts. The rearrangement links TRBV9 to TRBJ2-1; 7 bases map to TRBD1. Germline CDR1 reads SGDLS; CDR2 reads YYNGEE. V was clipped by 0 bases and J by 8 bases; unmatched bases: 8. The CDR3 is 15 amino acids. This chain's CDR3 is CASSVEPNRGHEQFF. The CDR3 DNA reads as TGTGCCAGCAGCGTAGAGCCCAACAGGGGCCATGAGCAGTTCTTC.

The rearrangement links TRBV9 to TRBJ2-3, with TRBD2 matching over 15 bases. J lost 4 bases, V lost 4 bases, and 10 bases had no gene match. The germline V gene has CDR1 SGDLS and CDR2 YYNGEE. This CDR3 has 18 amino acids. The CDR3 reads CASSPPWTSGGAPDTQYF. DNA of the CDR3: TGTGCCAGCAGCCCTCCCTGGACTAGCGGGGGGGCCCCAGATACGCAGTATTTT.

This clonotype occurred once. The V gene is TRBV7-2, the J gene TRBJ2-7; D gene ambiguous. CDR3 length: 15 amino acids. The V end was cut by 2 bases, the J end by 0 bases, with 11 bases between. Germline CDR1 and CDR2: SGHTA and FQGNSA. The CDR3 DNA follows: TGTGCCAGCAGCTTAAAGGCACTCGACTCCTACGAGCAGTACTTC. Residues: CASSLKALDSYEQYF.